The source of this T cell receptor (beta chain) is a study of technical replicates of blood from a handful of donors. This clone was counted between two and nine times. TCRdb keeps only in-frame clones here, not all; method: immunoSEQ multiplex PCR. The sample includes 55,000 to 65,000 clones, 85% to 95% of them seen just once. Germline V lookup: CDR1 MNHEY, CDR2 SVGAGI. CDR3 length equals 15 residues. V was cut by 2 bases and J by 1 base, with 11 bases left in between. The rearrangement links TRBV6-5 to TRBJ1-1, with D tentatively TRBD1 (6 bases). The TCR sequence derives from a human donor in good health. Some clones in this sample may be carry-over from other donors' samples. The sequenced sample was PBMCs. The CDR3 spells CASSYNGQRNTEAFF. DNA of the CDR3: TGTGCCAGCAGTTACAACGGACAGAGGAACACTGAAGCTTTCTTT.